These 31 T cell receptor beta chains share one sample of origin, sequenced in a study of T cells in localized non-small cell lung cancer (dated by TCRdb to 2020 to 2022). The library relied on the immunoSEQ multiplex PCR assay. TCRdb mirrors the immuneACCESS table, restricted to in-frame sequences. Some clones are absent from its copies; in checked studies, under half trace to an unresolved V gene, and the reason for the others is unknown. This sample has 90,000 to 95,000 clones in its table, and over 80% of those were observed once. Roughly 15% of the sample belongs to the ten largest clones. Specimen: peripheral blood, collected before any cancer treatment. These receptors were taken from a man between 40 and 69 years old with stage I squamous cell lung carcinoma.

The V call is TRBV6-1, the J call TRBJ2-7; D is perhaps TRBD2 (6 bases). The CDR3 spans 15 residues. Trimming took off 3 bases at V and 3 bases at J, with 15 bases between the two ends. Germline CDR1 reads MNHNS; CDR2 reads SASEGT. The CDR3 sequence: CASSDPGLGYYEQYF. The CDR3 DNA sequence: TGTGCCAGCAGTGACCCGGGACTTGGCTACTACGAGCAGTACTTC.

This chain uses TRBV27 with TRBJ2-7; D unclear. Germline V lookup: CDR1 MNHEY, CDR2 SMNVEV (reference sequence). V lost 5 bases and J 7 bases, leaving 12 bases between the germline ends. The CDR3 has 12 residues. The CDR3 DNA is TGTGCCAGCAGTCCCCCCTTAGGGGAGCAGTACTTC. This gives the protein CASSPPLGEQYF.

Points on this clone: One junction end does not reproduce the germline sequence, and a read error may be involved. The rearrangement joins TRBV11-2 to TRBJ1-5; no firm D call. In germline, CDR1 is SGHAT, CDR2 FQNNGV. The CDR3 is made up of 15 amino acids. CDR3 sequence (DNA): TGTGCCAGCAGCCTAGATCTTGGGAACAATCAGCCCCAGCATTTT. Amino acid sequence: CASSLDLGNNQPQHF.

The chain joins TRBV28 to TRBJ1-5; 7 positions agree with TRBD1. CDR1 and CDR2 (germline): MDHEN, SYDVKM. V dropped 6 bases and J dropped 6; count of bases not matched to a gene: 8. The CDR3 extends over 14 amino acids. CDR3 nucleotide sequence: TGTGCCAGCAGATCACAGGGGAATAGTCAGCCCCAGCATTTT. Residues: CASRSQGNSQPQHF.

The V call is TRBV4-1, the J call TRBJ1-4; maybe TRBD1 (5 bases). The V gene lost 1 base and the J gene lost 14 bases, with 8 bases spanning the gap. From germline, CDR1 is MGHRA and CDR2 YSYEKL. The CDR3 is made up of 11 amino acids. CDR3 sequence reads: CASSQVNRLFF. The CDR3 bases are TGCGCCAGCAGCCAAGTGAACAGGCTGTTTTTT.

V usage is TRBV11-2 and J usage is TRBJ2-6, with D uncertain. V shed 5 bases and J shed 6 bases, with 11 bases lying between them. In germline, CDR1 is SGHAT, CDR2 FQNNGV. CDR3 length: 14 amino acids. The CDR3 reads CASSPPVLANVLTF. The CDR3 DNA is TGTGCCAGCAGCCCCCCCGTACTGGCCAACGTCCTGACTTTC.

The rearrangement links TRBV7-8 to TRBJ1-1; no definite D call. This CDR3 contains 15 residues. The V end was cut by 1 base, the J end by 0 bases, with 9 bases between. Germline CDR1 and CDR2: SGHVS and FQNEAQ. The CDR3 DNA sequence: TGTGCCAGCAGCTTAGTGAGGACCTTGAACACTGAAGCTTTCTTT. It translates to CASSLVRTLNTEAFF.

The rearrangement joins TRBV2 to TRBJ1-1, with D perhaps TRBD1 (6 bases). CDR1 and CDR2 (germline): SNHLY, FYNNEI. CDR3 length: 11 residues. Trimming pared 6 bases from V and 5 bases from J, leaving 7 bases between. The CDR3: CASSRGTEAFF. In DNA, the CDR3 is TGTGCCAGCAGCAGGGGAACTGAAGCTTTCTTT.

CDR3 nucleotide sequence: TGTGCTAGTAGGGCGTACAGCGGGGTCAATACGCAGTATTTT. This encodes CASRAYSGVNTQYF. The chain combines TRBV5-8 with TRBJ2-3, with 7 positions matching TRBD2. In germline, CDR1 is SGHTS, CDR2 YDEGEE. The CDR3 totals 14 residues.

The chain has TRBV19 and TRBJ1-1; 11 positions agree with TRBD1. The CDR3 extends over 15 amino acids. In germline, CDR1 is LNHDA, CDR2 SQIVND (reference sequence). V shed 6 bases, J shed 6 bases, and the junction held 9 bases outside the gene matches. Here the CDR3 reads CASRDRGQGRAEAFF. DNA for the CDR3: TGTGCCAGTAGGGACAGGGGGCAGGGGAGGGCTGAAGCTTTCTTT.

This chain links TRBV7-9 with TRBJ2-2; D may be TRBD1 (5 bases). This CDR3 is built from 19 residues. From germline, CDR1 is SEHNR and CDR2 FQNEAQ (reference sequence). Trimming removed 2 bases from V and 7 bases from J, with 26 bases in between. The CDR3 DNA follows: TGTGCCAGCAGCTTACAAAGGGTAGGCAGGGTCGGAATCGACGGGGAGCTGTTTTTT. This gives the protein CASSLQRVGRVGIDGELFF.

To note about this clone: One end of the junction is discordant with germline, which a read error may explain. V and J are TRBV5-1 and TRBJ1-1; 7 bases agree with TRBD1. This CDR3 contains 16 residues. Germline CDR1 SGHRS, CDR2 YFSETQ. CDR3 DNA: TGCGCCAGCAGCCCCACCGGACAGGTCATGAACGCTGAAGCTTTCTTT. This translates into CASSPTGQVMNAEAFF.

This clone has a single count. The gene calls are TRBV5-4 and TRBJ2-7; tentatively, D is TRBD2 (6 bases). The CDR3 consists of 14 residues. The V end was cut by 0 bases, the J end by 5 bases, with 12 bases between. The germline V gene has CDR1 SGHNT and CDR2 YYREEE (reference sequence). CDR3 in DNA: TGTGCCAGCAGCTTGGGCGGGGTAAGGGACGAGCAGTACTTC. Translating gives CASSLGGVRDEQYF.

The chain joins TRBV6-5 to TRBJ1-2; 8 bases match TRBD1. Germline CDR1 MNHEY, CDR2 SVGAGI. Trimming took 7 bases from V and 4 from J; bases not matched to a gene: 11. The CDR3 extends over 15 amino acids. The CDR3 spells CASTLGGQGGYGYTF. In DNA form, the CDR3 reads TGTGCCAGCACCCTAGGTGGACAGGGAGGCTATGGCTACACCTTC.

V gene TRBV9 combines with J gene TRBJ1-4, with D perhaps matching TRBD1 (5 bases). CDR1 and CDR2 (germline): SGDLS, YYNGEE. This CDR3 is 17 amino acids long. Between the trimmed V and J ends, which lost 0 bases and 5 bases, there was a span of 17 bases. The chain's CDR3 is CASSVDAGARENEKLFF. In nucleotides, the CDR3 is TGTGCCAGCAGCGTAGACGCCGGGGCCAGAGAGAATGAAAAACTGTTTTTT.

The chain carries TRBV5-1 and TRBJ2-1, with 11 bases matching TRBD1. With V trimmed by 1 base and J by 7 bases, 7 bases remained unmatched. The CDR3 consists of 16 residues. Looked up from germline, CDR1 is SGHRS and CDR2 is YFSETQ. CDR3 sequence reads: CASSLPGTGGVNEQFF. For the CDR3, the DNA is TGCGCCAGCAGCTTGCCCGGGACAGGGGGGGTAAATGAGCAGTTCTTC.

The chain carries TRBV5-1 and TRBJ2-1; TRBD1 or TRBD2 may be the D gene (6 bases each). Germline assignment: CDR1 SGHRS and CDR2 YFSETQ. CDR3 size: 15 residues. The ends were cut back, 4 bases at V and 0 bases at J, with 11 bases in the middle. CDR3 sequence (DNA): TGCGCCAGCAGCAAGGGGGGAGGCTCCTACAATGAGCAGTTCTTC. This codes for CASSKGGGSYNEQFF.

The V gene is TRBV5-8, the J gene TRBJ1-1; D might be TRBD1 (5 bases). The length of the CDR3 is 13 residues. Trimming removed 4 bases from V and 4 bases from J, with 11 bases in between. CDR1 is SGHTS, CDR2 YDEGEE, per germline. This chain's CDR3 is CASSLTRGTEAFF. As DNA, the CDR3 is TGTGCCAGCAGCCTCACGAGGGGCACTGAAGCTTTCTTT. Based on the CDR3 plus reference TRBV5-8 and TRBJ1-1, the full variable domain is EAGVTQSPTHLIKTRGQQATLRCSPISGHTSVYWYQQALGLGLQFLLWYDEGEERNRGNFPPRFSGRQFPNYSSELNVNALELEDSALYLCASSLTRGTEAFFGQGTRLTVV.

The DNA of the CDR3 is TGTGCCAGCTCTCGACAGGGGGTGGATCAGCCCCAGCATTTT. It codes for CASSRQGVDQPQHF. The chain couples TRBV18 to TRBJ1-5; 9 bases align to TRBD1. The CDR3 consists of 14 residues. Germline V gene data show CDR1 as KGHSH and CDR2 as LQKENI. The V gene end was trimmed by 6 bases and the J gene end by 5 bases; junction bases not matched to a gene: 5.

This clone was seen only a few times. The rearrangement uses TRBV5-1 and TRBJ1-5; D not resolved. This CDR3 has 15 residues. Trimming stripped 4 bases from V and 0 bases from J, with 11 bases between. Germline V CDR1 and CDR2: SGHRS, YFSETQ. CDR3 in DNA: TGCGCCAGCAGCAAGGACGGAAATAGCAATCAGCCCCAGCATTTT. Translation gives CASSKDGNSNQPQHF.

The chain employs TRBV7-2 and TRBJ1-1, with a weak D call TRBD1 (6 bases). This CDR3 has 16 amino acids. The germline V gene has CDR1 SGHTA and CDR2 FQGNSA. V gave up 4 bases and J gave up 5 bases, with 20 bases separating them. The CDR3 sequence is CASSSRPGGAYTEAFF. The CDR3 coding sequence is TGTGCCAGCAGCTCCCGCCCGGGGGGCGCGTATACTGAAGCTTTCTTT.

The J gene is TRBJ2-1, the V gene TRBV7-2, with D possibly matching TRBD1 (6 bases). The V gene lost 2 bases and the J gene lost 4 bases, with 12 bases spanning the gap. The CDR3 extends over 15 amino acids. CDR1 and CDR2 from the germline V gene are SGHTA and FQGNSA. CDR3 sequence reads: CASSLMQGLYNEQFF. Here the CDR3 DNA reads TGTGCCAGCAGCTTAATGCAGGGGCTATACAATGAGCAGTTCTTC.

This rearrangement joins TRBV5-4 to TRBJ2-3, with D uncertain. The V and J ends lost 0 bases and 5 bases respectively, with 7 bases between them. This CDR3 contains 13 residues. Germline assignment: CDR1 SGHNT and CDR2 YYREEE (reference sequence). CDR3 region: CASSLENGDTQYF. DNA of the CDR3: TGTGCCAGCAGCTTGGAAAACGGAGATACGCAGTATTTT.

This clone appeared a single time. The chain couples TRBV4-3 to TRBJ1-5; D gene ambiguous. V was cut by 0 bases and J by 7 bases, with 13 bases left in between. The CDR3 is 15 residues long. Per germline, CDR1 LGHNA and CDR2 YSLEER. The chain's CDR3 is CASSQEIQARQPQHF. DNA of the CDR3: TGCGCCAGCAGCCAAGAGATCCAGGCCAGGCAGCCCCAGCATTTT.

This chain links TRBV5-1 with TRBJ2-2; TRBD2 agrees at 8 bases. The length of the CDR3 is 16 residues. The ends lost 3 bases at V and 3 bases at J; junction bases unmatched: 7. Per germline, CDR1 SGHRS and CDR2 YFSETQ. In nucleotides, the CDR3 is TGCGCCAGCAGCTCCGACGGGAGGGGGTACACCGGGGAGCTGTTTTTT. This translates into CASSSDGRGYTGELFF.

This sequence joins TRBV7-3 and TRBJ2-3; possible D gene TRBD2, 5 bases. Per the germline V gene, CDR1 is SGHTA and CDR2 is FQGTGA. The CDR3 covers 13 residues. V lost 2 bases and J 5 bases, leaving 8 bases between the germline ends. The CDR3 DNA follows: TGTGCCAGCAGCTTACAAGAGGGAGATACGCAGTATTTT. Its protein is CASSLQEGDTQYF. The variable domain in full, with the rest retrieved from reference TRBV7-3 and TRBJ2-3, is GAGVSQTPSNKVTEKGKYVELRCDPISGHTALYWYRQSLGQGPEFLIYFQGTGAADDSGLPNDRFFAVRPEGSVSTLKIQRTERGDSAVYLCASSLQEGDTQYFGPGTRLTVL.

The chain joins TRBV5-1 to TRBJ2-2; TRBD1 agrees at 7 bases. The CDR3 extends over 15 amino acids. V was clipped by 9 bases and J by 0 bases; unmatched bases: 8. CDR1 SGHRS and CDR2 YFSETQ come from the germline V gene. CDR3 residues: CATATGTANTGELFF. Written as DNA, the CDR3 is TGCGCCACCGCAACCGGGACAGCGAACACCGGGGAGCTGTTTTTT.

The chain couples TRBV11-1 to TRBJ2-5; 8 bases are shared with TRBD1. This CDR3 comprises 14 residues. Trimming removed 5 bases from V and 5 bases from J; junction bases left unmatched: 7. Germline-derived CDR1 and CDR2 are SGHAT and FQDESV (reference sequence). Here the CDR3 reads CASSPRTGLETQYF. CDR3 in DNA: TGTGCCAGCAGCCCGCGGACAGGGCTTGAGACCCAGTACTTC. Variable domain in full (rest from reference TRBV11-1 and TRBJ2-5): EAEVAQSPRYKITEKSQAVAFWCDPISGHATLYWYRQILGQGPELLVQFQDESVVDDSQLPKDRFSAERLKGVDSTLKIQPAELGDSAMYLCASSPRTGLETQYFGPGTRLLVL.

This clone is a singleton in its sample. V usage is TRBV29-1 and J usage is TRBJ2-5; the match to TRBD1 covers 8 bases. J lost 4 bases, V lost 7 bases, and 8 bases had no gene match. The CDR3 has 13 amino acids. Germline lookup yields CDR1 SQVTM and CDR2 ANQGSEA. CDR3 sequence (DNA): TGCAGCGGAAGGGGGACAGGAGCAGAGACCCAGTACTTC. Translated, it gives CSGRGTGAETQYF.

This rearrangement joins TRBV28 to TRBJ2-1, with a weak D call TRBD2 (7 bases). The CDR3 covers 16 residues. Germline V CDR1 and CDR2: MDHEN, SYDVKM. V lost 5 bases to trimming and J lost 2 bases, with 16 bases between them. CDR3 amino acids: CASSVPDGGPYNEQFF. CDR3 DNA sequence: TGTGCCAGCAGTGTACCAGACGGGGGGCCCTACAATGAGCAGTTCTTC.

V is TRBV6-1 and J is TRBJ2-1, with 7 bases aligning to TRBD1. The CDR3 is made up of 15 amino acids. CDR1 is MNHNS, CDR2 SASEGT, per germline. Losses at the gene ends were 10 bases for V and 0 bases for J; bases not matched to a gene: 9. The CDR3 is CATSSRTGSYNEQFF. In DNA form, the CDR3 reads TGTGCCACCTCGTCGAGGACAGGCTCCTACAATGAGCAGTTCTTC.